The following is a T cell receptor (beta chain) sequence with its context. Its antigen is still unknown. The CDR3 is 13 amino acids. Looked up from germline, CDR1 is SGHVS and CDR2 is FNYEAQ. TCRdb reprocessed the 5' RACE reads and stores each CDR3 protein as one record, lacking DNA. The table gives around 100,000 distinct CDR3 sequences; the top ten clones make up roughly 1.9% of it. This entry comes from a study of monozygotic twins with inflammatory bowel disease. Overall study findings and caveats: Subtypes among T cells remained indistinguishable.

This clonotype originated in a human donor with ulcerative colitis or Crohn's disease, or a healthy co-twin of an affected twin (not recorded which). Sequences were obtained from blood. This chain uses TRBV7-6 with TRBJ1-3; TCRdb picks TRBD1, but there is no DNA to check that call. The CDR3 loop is CASGAALGNTIYF.